This T cell receptor beta chain was found in a study of T cells in Graves' hyperthyroidism and ophthalmopathy. In the study overall: Any treatment followed the collection of peripheral blood at initial diagnosis. Study results and limitations: Most expanded thyroid clonotypes above 0.001 also appeared in blood.

It was considered stable Graves' hyperthyroidism when ophthalmopathy did not progress within 18 months. In making diagnoses, clinical symptoms, serum thyroxine and TRAb, thyroid ultrasound and orbital computed tomography were all used. Per germline, CDR1 KGHSH and CDR2 LQKENI. V was pared by 8 bases and J by 7 bases, with 10 bases of the junction left unmatched. This CDR3 is 14 amino acids long. The table lists this clonotype with a few counts. The antigen is undetermined. Amplification of TCR beta CDR3 regions used RNA as the template. Using the HTBI primer set, a first-round RT-PCR was run on the TCR CDR3. TCRdb reanalysed the multiplex PCR reads using MiXCR and keeps one entry per CDR3 protein. The sample has under 800,000 distinct CDR3 sequences, 12% to 15% seen once.

This clonotype was sampled from a young woman with Graves' hyperthyroidism. V usage is TRBV18 and J usage is TRBJ2-2, with 7 bases matching TRBD1. Input material: blood. The CDR3 sequence is CASATETGIGELFF. As DNA, the CDR3 is TGTGCCAGCGCCACCGAGACAGGGATCGGGGAGCTGTTTTTT.